This T cell receptor beta chain was sequenced in a study of cytomegalovirus exposure and HLA in healthy donors (dated by TCRdb to about 2017). Broadly, across the study: A later analysis indicated that the roughly 120 validation repertoires were generated on the platform also employed for the 700 or so repertoires of the first cohort. The aim of the study was to test whether cataloging public T cell receptors could identify signatures of past pathogen exposure. A separate validation cohort of roughly 130 different subjects was used in addition to the roughly 720-subject first cohort. High-throughput TCR immunosequencing, statistical association of individual TCRs with disease status, and machine learning were combined to predict cytomegalovirus infection status. General conclusions and limits of the study: Cytomegalovirus status was reported to be diagnosed by the classifier with high specificity and sensitivity in both the original and validation cohorts. The authors suggested that the approach could potentially be extended to other disease states and immunological phenotypes. All 120 or so repertoires were used to score co-occurrence in the validation cohort in a later analysis, because that analysis had no HLA typing for the cohort. Most TCR sequences were seen in very few donors, while some public TCRs were found in many individuals. In vitro tests confirmed that three of the cytomegalovirus-associated TCR beta chains recognize cytomegalovirus antigens. The study gave a list of some 150 TCR beta chains associated with cytomegalovirus. Subsequent analysis determined that TCRs grouped into clusters in the first cohort also showed a tendency toward co-occurrence across the 120 or so validation repertoires, and about 93% of cluster scores exceeded 0.

Worth noting for this clone: This clone's antigen is unknown. Per-base qualities were not stored, and no clone one base away is much larger.

The library was obtained by the immunoSEQ multiplex PCR assay. The authors processed their data as follows. To diagnose cytomegalovirus status from the catalog of TCR beta chain sequences, a statistical classification framework was built. TCRdb stores this immuneACCESS table with in-frame sequences only. Part of the clones is absent; in the studies checked, under half of the shortfall reflects unresolved V genes, and no reason is known for the rest. V, J and clone size are those of that table, while D and trimming were read from the DNA. The sample contains roughly 71,000 clones, 94% of them found a single time. In total, the top ten clones hold 0.5% to 0.75% of the sample. Donors formed part of the validation cohort, which comprised over a hundred subjects and was distinct from the first cohort of 690 or so subjects. CDR1 and CDR2 (MNHNY, SVGAGI) derive from the germline V gene (reference sequence). The CDR3 spans 14 residues, from the cysteine through the phenylalanine. The kept DNA is CDR3 alone, 42 bases in frame from the first base. V and J are truncated by 0 bases and 8 bases respectively, leaving an intervening sequence of 13 bases.

This receptor was obtained from a woman younger than 30 in good health and CMV-seronegative. The chain links TRBV6-6 with TRBJ1-2, with no confidently assigned D gene. The sequenced material came from PBMCs. The CDR3 has the sequence CASSYSSGSGGYTF. Here is the DNA: TGTGCCAGCAGTTACTCGAGCGGGTCGGGGGGCTACACCTTC.